This T cell receptor (beta chain) is from a study of OX40 agonist ivuxolimab in advanced cancers. Notes on the research overall: Ivuxolimab was a fully human IgG2 agonistic monoclonal antibody targeting the costimulatory receptor OX40 (CD134). Intravenous ivuxolimab was administered to patients every 2 weeks at six dose levels: 0.01, 0.1, 0.3, 1.5, 3 and 10 mg/kg. Of the roughly 53 patients in dose escalation, about 20 had hepatocellular carcinoma, some 15 had melanoma, 9 had renal cell carcinoma and 9 had head and neck cancer. The dose-escalation cohort was over 70% male with a mean age of about 60 years, ranging from roughly 23 to 90. Prior anti-PD-1, anti-PD-L1 or anti-CTLA-4 therapy was permitted, and 40% of dose-escalation patients had received checkpoint inhibitors. Three dose-escalation patients achieved partial responses, one with hepatocellular carcinoma and two with cutaneous melanoma. Peripheral TCRbeta sequencing aimed to test whether ivuxolimab altered TCR sequence diversity and caused clonal T-cell expansion. The paper describes the monotherapy dose-escalation part (N of about 57 patients) of the phase I trial of ivuxolimab.

Genomic DNA was isolated from the sorted cells so that the TCRbeta CDR3 region could be sequenced. The immunoSEQ Assay was used to sequence the TCRbeta CDR3 regions. The table comes from immuneACCESS by way of TCRdb, which keeps in-frame sequences with V and J called. Part of the clones is missing from these tables; in studies checked, under half for an unresolved V gene and the rest for unknown reasons. Recorded for this sample are over 75,000 clones; 70% to 90% of them occurred a single time. About 4.6% of the sample comes from the top ten. Study-wide findings and limitations: Partial responders in the 0.1-3.0 mg/kg groups had among the lowest normalized peripheral clonal expansion, especially among CD8+ T cells. At doses of 0.1 to 3.0 mg/kg, clonal expansion of both CD4+ and CD8+ T cells in blood was seen between baseline and week 6. After ivuxolimab, CD8+ T cells had more expanded clones than CD4+ T cells on average. Low levels of normalized T-cell clonal expansion were also shown by some nonresponding patients. The antigen specificity of the peripheral T cells that underwent clonal expansion was not determined.

The trial excluded patients who had a history of autoimmune disease or were on systemic immunosuppression. In every dose cohort, peripheral blood was drawn for TCR sequencing at baseline, cycle 4 day 1, and cycle 7 day 1. Samples were obtained from an open-label, multicenter, first-in-human phase I dose-escalation trial of ivuxolimab. Adults with locally advanced or metastatic melanoma, renal cell carcinoma, hepatocellular carcinoma or head and neck squamous cell carcinoma were enrolled in the trial. Before TCR sequencing, CD4+ and CD8+ T cells were separately sorted from peripheral blood. In regard to this clone: Its antigen specificity is not known. Base qualities are not provided; no much larger clone lies one nucleotide away.

The sequence was obtained from an adult with an advanced solid tumor such as melanoma, head and neck, liver or kidney cancer. Material: CD4+ or CD8+ T cells sorted from blood, obtained in a trial of the OX40 agonist ivuxolimab.

The nucleotide sequence reads as follows: TGTGCCAGCAGACAGGGGTTCGGCTACACCTTC. Its amino acids are CASRQGFGYTF. The chain is encoded by TRBV5-6 joined to TRBJ1-2, with 7 middle bases fitting TRBD1. The CDR3 sequence holds 11 residues, the cysteine and phenylalanine included. Of all the DNA, just the CDR3 is kept, 33 bases in frame from base 1. V is trimmed back by 5 bases and J by 8 bases, and the junction contains 3 bases that no gene match accounts for. CDR1 and CDR2, per the germline V gene, are SGHDT and YYEEEE.